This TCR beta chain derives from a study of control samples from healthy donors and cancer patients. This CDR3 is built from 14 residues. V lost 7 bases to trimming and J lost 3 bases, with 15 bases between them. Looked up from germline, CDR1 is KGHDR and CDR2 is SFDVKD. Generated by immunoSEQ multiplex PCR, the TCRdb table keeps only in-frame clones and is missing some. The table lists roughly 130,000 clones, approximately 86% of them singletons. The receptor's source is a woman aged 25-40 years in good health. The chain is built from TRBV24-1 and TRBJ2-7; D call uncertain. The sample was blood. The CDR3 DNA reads TGTGCCACCAGGGTGTGTCAGCCCAACTACGAGCAGTACTTC. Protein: CATRVCQPNYEQYF.